Listed below are T cell receptor beta chains from one sample, sequenced in a study of PD-L1 blockade in urothelial cancer. Libraries were prepared by immunoSEQ multiplex PCR; TCRdb keeps only in-frame clonotypes and omits some of them. This table holds under 55,000 clones, about 80% found once. Sequences were derived from PBMCs, sampled around atezolizumab (anti-PD-L1) treatment. The source is a man in his 70s with urothelial cancer. Both conserved end residues are part of each CDR3. The D gene is left open where the match is weak. The size of a clone is reported for some rows only, either as once, few or many, or as a class for expanded clones.

v_gene: TRBV9; abundance: -; d_gene: -; j_gene: TRBJ2-5; len: 14; CDR3nt: TGTGCCAGCAGCGTCGACTGGCTCAAGGAGACCCAGTACTTC; CDR3aa: CASSVDWLKETQYF
v_gene: TRBV18; abundance: -; d_gene: -; j_gene: TRBJ1-1; len: 16; CDR3nt: TGTGCCAGCTCTCCGGCGGGGCGACCCTTGAACACTGAAGCTTTCTTT; CDR3aa: CASSPAGRPLNTEAFF
v_gene: TRBV7-9; abundance: -; d_gene: TRBD2; j_gene: TRBJ2-7; len: 14; CDR3nt: TGTGCCAGCAGCGGACTAGCGGGCTCCTACGAGCAGTACTTC; CDR3aa: CASSGLAGSYEQYF
v_gene: TRBV5-1; abundance: -; d_gene: TRBD2; j_gene: TRBJ2-5; len: 15; CDR3nt: TGCGCCAGCAGCGGAGGGACTAGCGGAAAGGGGACCCAGTACTTC; CDR3aa: CASSGGTSGKGTQYF
v_gene: TRBV7-2; abundance: once; d_gene: TRBD1; j_gene: TRBJ2-7; len: 14; CDR3nt: TGTGCCAGCAGCAGGGGGGACAGGGTCTACGAGCAGTACTTC; CDR3aa: CASSRGDRVYEQYF
v_gene: TRBV6-1; abundance: -; d_gene: -; j_gene: TRBJ1-2; len: 14; CDR3nt: TGTGCCACCTCCGGGACATCTCGATTCTATGGCTACACCTTC; CDR3aa: CATSGTSRFYGYTF
v_gene: TRBV11-3; abundance: -; d_gene: -; j_gene: TRBJ2-2; len: 15; CDR3nt: TGTGCCAGCAGACCTACGACAGGGAACACCGGGGAGCTGTTTTTT; CDR3aa: CASRPTTGNTGELFF
v_gene: TRBV20-1; abundance: -; d_gene: -; j_gene: TRBJ1-1; len: 10; CDR3nt: TGCAGTGTCGGGTTTACTGAAGCTTTCTTT; CDR3aa: CSVGFTEAFF
v_gene: TRBV30; abundance: -; d_gene: -; j_gene: TRBJ1-2; len: 13; CDR3nt: TGTGCCTGGAGGTCCGGTCAGGGCTATGGCTACACCTTC; CDR3aa: CAWRSGQGYGYTF
v_gene: TRBV28; abundance: -; d_gene: -; j_gene: TRBJ1-5; len: 14; CDR3nt: TGTGCCAGCAGTGCGATACAGGGTAATCAGCCCCAGCATTTT; CDR3aa: CASSAIQGNQPQHF
v_gene: TRBV2; abundance: -; d_gene: -; j_gene: TRBJ2-5; len: 12; CDR3nt: TGTGCCAGCAATCTCCGGGTAGAGACCCAGTACTTC; CDR3aa: CASNLRVETQYF
v_gene: TRBV18; abundance: -; d_gene: -; j_gene: TRBJ1-4; len: 16; CDR3nt: TGTGCCAGCTCACCCCGCGAGCAGGCAACTAATGAAAAACTGTTTTTT; CDR3aa: CASSPREQATNEKLFF
v_gene: TRBV11-2; abundance: -; d_gene: -; j_gene: TRBJ2-7; len: 15; CDR3nt: TGTGCCAGCAGCTTAGATCAGGGGGGCCCCTACGAGCAGTACTTC; CDR3aa: CASSLDQGGPYEQYF
v_gene: TRBV5-1; abundance: once; d_gene: TRBD2; j_gene: TRBJ2-7; len: 15; CDR3nt: TGCGCCAGCAGCTTACTAGCGGGGCCCTCCTACGAGCAGTACTTC; CDR3aa: CASSLLAGPSYEQYF
v_gene: TRBV7-2; abundance: once; d_gene: TRBD1; j_gene: TRBJ1-5; len: 16; CDR3nt: TGTGCCAGCAGCACTCCGGGACAGGGGGCTGGTCAGCCCCAGCATTTT; CDR3aa: CASSTPGQGAGQPQHF
v_gene: TRBV5-8; abundance: -; d_gene: TRBD1; j_gene: TRBJ1-2; len: 14; CDR3nt: TGTGCCAGCAGCCAATGGACAGGCGGTGGGGGCTACACCTTC; CDR3aa: CASSQWTGGGGYTF
v_gene: TRBV5-4; abundance: -; d_gene: TRBD2; j_gene: TRBJ2-3; len: 16; CDR3nt: TGTGCCAGCAGCCGTTCTAGGACTAGCGGCACAGATACGCAGTATTTT; CDR3aa: CASSRSRTSGTDTQYF
v_gene: TRBV7-2; abundance: -; d_gene: -; j_gene: TRBJ2-3; len: 13; CDR3nt: TGTGCCAGCAGCTTAGGCTCCGGAGATACGCAGTATTTT; CDR3aa: CASSLGSGDTQYF
v_gene: TRBV12-5; abundance: -; d_gene: TRBD1; j_gene: TRBJ2-6; len: 15; CDR3nt: TGTGCTAGTGGTTCGGGACAGGCTGGGGCCAACGTCCTGACTTTC; CDR3aa: CASGSGQAGANVLTF
v_gene: TRBV2; abundance: -; d_gene: TRBD1; j_gene: TRBJ1-2; len: 17; CDR3nt: TGTGCCAGCAGTGAACTAGAGACAGGGGCGTCGTCGTATGGCTACACCTTC; CDR3aa: CASSELETGASSYGYTF
v_gene: TRBV7-2; abundance: -; d_gene: -; j_gene: TRBJ2-7; len: 13; CDR3nt: TGTGCCAGCAGCTTAGCGGGAGACTACGAGCAGTACTTC; CDR3aa: CASSLAGDYEQYF
v_gene: TRBV18; abundance: -; d_gene: TRBD2; j_gene: TRBJ2-2; len: 21; CDR3nt: TGTGCCAGCTCACCCCTGCTGGTGATAGCGGGAGTTAGGCCGAACACCGGGGAGCTGTTTTTT; CDR3aa: CASSPLLVIAGVRPNTGELFF
v_gene: TRBV5-1; abundance: -; d_gene: TRBD2; j_gene: TRBJ2-7; len: 19; CDR3nt: TGCGCCAGCAGCTGGAGGCCTTTGGGACTAGCGGGTGTCTCCTACGAGCAGTACTTC; CDR3aa: CASSWRPLGLAGVSYEQYF
v_gene: TRBV4-2; abundance: -; d_gene: -; j_gene: TRBJ2-1; len: 15; CDR3nt: TGTGCCAGCAGCTCCAGGCCGGGAGTGGAGAATGAGCAGTTCTTC; CDR3aa: CASSSRPGVENEQFF
v_gene: TRBV27; abundance: -; d_gene: -; j_gene: TRBJ1-2; len: 14; CDR3nt: TGTGCCAGCAGTTTATACGCAGGGAACTATGGCTACACCTTC; CDR3aa: CASSLYAGNYGYTF
v_gene: TRBV23-1; abundance: -; d_gene: -; j_gene: TRBJ1-1; len: 16; CDR3nt: TGCGCCAGCACAACAGGGCTTCGAGGGAAAAACACTGAAGCTTTCTTT; CDR3aa: CASTTGLRGKNTEAFF
v_gene: TRBV10-3; abundance: few; d_gene: -; j_gene: TRBJ2-7; len: 15; CDR3nt: TGTGCCATCAGTGACCCAGGGGGCCTGGGGGGGGAGCAGTACTTC; CDR3aa: CAISDPGGLGGEQYF
v_gene: TRBV15; abundance: few; d_gene: TRBD2; j_gene: TRBJ2-1; len: 17; CDR3nt: TGTGCCACCAGCAGAGATGGGACTAGCGGTTCCTACAATGAGCAGTTCTTC; CDR3aa: CATSRDGTSGSYNEQFF
v_gene: TRBV6-1; abundance: -; d_gene: -; j_gene: TRBJ1-5; len: 12; CDR3nt: TGTGCCAGCAGTGAAGCGGGCCAGCCCCAGCATTTT; CDR3aa: CASSEAGQPQHF
v_gene: TRBV19; abundance: -; d_gene: TRBD1; j_gene: TRBJ2-5; len: 15; CDR3nt: TGTGCCAGTAGTATAGCCCGGGACAGTGGGGAGACCCAGTACTTC; CDR3aa: CASSIARDSGETQYF
v_gene: TRBV6-1; abundance: -; d_gene: -; j_gene: TRBJ2-1; len: 17; CDR3nt: TGTGCCAGCAGTGAAGCAGCAGGGCCACTACCTTACAATGAGCAGTTCTTC; CDR3aa: CASSEAAGPLPYNEQFF